This is a list of T cell receptor beta chains from one sample in a study of T cells in Graves' hyperthyroidism and ophthalmopathy. TCRdb re-analysed the multiplex PCR reads in MiXCR, keeping a single row per CDR3 protein. Of over 250,000 distinct CDR3 sequences listed, about an eighth are singletons. The source material was blood. These TCRs come from a woman aged 40 to 50 with Graves' ophthalmopathy. Both conserved end residues are part of each CDR3. The D gene is left open where the match is weak. Only some rows state a clone size, as once, few, many or a class for expanded clones.

>-|TRBV6-1|TRBJ2-3|TRBD2
TGTGCCAGCAGTCGGGGGACTAGCTCGCAGTATTTT
CASSRGTSSQYF
>many|TRBV20-1|TRBJ2-5|-
TGCAGTGCCGACGACACCAAGGGGCAGACCCAGTACTTC
CSADDTKGQTQYF
>many|TRBV6-1|TRBJ1-5|-
TGTGCCAGCAGTGAACGTCGGGGCCCCAATCAGCCCCAGCATTTT
CASSERRGPNQPQHF
>many|TRBV20-1|TRBJ2-5|-
TGCAGTGCTAGAGTGTGGGAGACCCAGTACTTC
CSARVWETQYF
>-|TRBV5-8|TRBJ2-4|-
TGTGCCGGAACCGGGACTTCAAACATTCAGTACTTC
CAGTGTSNIQYF
>many|TRBV7-9|TRBJ2-5|-
TGTGCCAGCAGCCCTGAGGCCTTTGGACGGAAAGAGACCCAGTACTTC
CASSPEAFGRKETQYF
>-|TRBV5-4|TRBJ1-2|-
TGTGCCAGCAGGTCCAGGACAGATTATGGCTACACCTTC
CASRSRTDYGYTF
>-|TRBV5-4|TRBJ2-5|-
TGTGCCAGCAGCGCCCTGGGCGACGGGACCCAGTACTTC
CASSALGDGTQYF
>many|TRBV24-1|TRBJ2-3|-
TGTGCCACCAGTGATCCGAGACAGGTATCAGATACGCAGTATTTT
CATSDPRQVSDTQYF
>-|TRBV7-9|TRBJ2-5|-
TGTGCCAGCAGCCCCGGGACACGCTTCGAAGAGACCCAGTACTTC
CASSPGTRFEETQYF
>many|TRBV6-1|TRBJ1-2|TRBD1
TGTGCCAGCAGGGCGACAGGGGGCGAAGGCTACACCTTC
CASRATGGEGYTF
>few|TRBV3-1|TRBJ1-2|-
TGTGCCAGCAGCCAAGATGTAAGGAGGGGATTTCTTAACTATGGCTACACCTTC
CASSQDVRRGFLNYGYTF
>many|TRBV28|TRBJ1-4|-
TGTGCCAGCAGTTTAATAACGGAAGGGTCTAATGAAAAACTGTTTTTT
CASSLITEGSNEKLFF